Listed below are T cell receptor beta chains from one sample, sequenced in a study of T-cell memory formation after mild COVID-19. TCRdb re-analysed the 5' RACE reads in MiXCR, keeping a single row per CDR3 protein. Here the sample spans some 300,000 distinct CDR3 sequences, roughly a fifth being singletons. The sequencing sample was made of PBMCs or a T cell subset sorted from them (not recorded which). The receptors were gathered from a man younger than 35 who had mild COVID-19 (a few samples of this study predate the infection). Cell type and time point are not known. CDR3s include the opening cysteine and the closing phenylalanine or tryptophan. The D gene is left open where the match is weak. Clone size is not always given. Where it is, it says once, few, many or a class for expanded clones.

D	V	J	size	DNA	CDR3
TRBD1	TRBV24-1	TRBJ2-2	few	TGTGCCACCAGTGGGTGGACAGGGGCTACCGGGGAGCTGTTTTTT	CATSGWTGATGELFF
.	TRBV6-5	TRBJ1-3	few	TGTGCCAGCACCTCGACTGGAAACACCATATATTTT	CASTSTGNTIYF
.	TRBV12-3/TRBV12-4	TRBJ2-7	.	TGTGCCAGCGGACGGATCTACGAGCAGTACTTC	CASGRIYEQYF
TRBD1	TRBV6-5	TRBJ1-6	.	TGTGCCAGCAGTCCTAGGACAGGGGCGGTAGGTTCACCCCTCCACTTT	CASSPRTGAVGSPLHF
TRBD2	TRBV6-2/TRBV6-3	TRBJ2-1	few	TGTGCCAGCAGTCAGCCACTAGCGTGGGGGGGCAATGAGCAGTTCTTC	CASSQPLAWGGNEQFF
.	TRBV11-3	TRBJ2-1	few	TGTGCCAGCAGGGCCCGAGAGACTCATGAGCAGTTCTTC	CASRARETHEQFF
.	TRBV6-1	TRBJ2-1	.	TGTGCCAGCAAAAGGGACGTTTCTGAGCAGTTCTTC	CASKRDVSEQFF
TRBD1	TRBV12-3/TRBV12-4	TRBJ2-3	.	TGTGCCAGCAGTATTGACAGGGTAGGGACAGATACGCAGTATTTT	CASSIDRVGTDTQYF
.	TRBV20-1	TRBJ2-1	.	TGCAGTGCTAGAGGGGTAGGGATTGGGCATGAGCAGTTCTTC	CSARGVGIGHEQFF
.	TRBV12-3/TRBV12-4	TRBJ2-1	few	TGTGCCAGCAGATTTGGTGGGGGGGCCGGTGAGCAGTTCTTC	CASRFGGGAGEQFF
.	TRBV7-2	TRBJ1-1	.	TGTGCCAGCAGCCACCTTGGCAGGGGTGCTTTCTTT	CASSHLGRGAFF
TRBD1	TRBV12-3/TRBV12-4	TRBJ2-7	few	TGTGCCAGCAGCCCATGGACAGGGGGGGAGCAGTACTTC	CASSPWTGGEQYF
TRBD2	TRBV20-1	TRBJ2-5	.	TGCAGTGCTAGCGGGCTAGCGGGGTCGACCCAGTACTTC	CSASGLAGSTQYF
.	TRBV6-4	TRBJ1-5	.	TGTGCCAGCAGTGAATGGGGTGGGCCCAATCAGCCCCAGCATTTT	CASSEWGGPNQPQHF
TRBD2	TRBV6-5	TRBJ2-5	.	TGTGCCACCGGACTAGCGGGGGGGCGTAAGACCCAGTACTTC	CATGLAGGRKTQYF
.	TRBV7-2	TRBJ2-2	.	TGTGCCAGCAGCTCCTCCGACTCGCTGAACACCGGGGAGCTGTTTTTT	CASSSSDSLNTGELFF
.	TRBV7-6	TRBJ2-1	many	TGTGCCAGCAGCTTAGCGATGGGGACTGAGCAGTTCTTC	CASSLAMGTEQFF
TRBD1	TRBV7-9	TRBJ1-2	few	TGTGCCAGCAGCGTGGGACAGGGGATTGACGGCTACACCTTC	CASSVGQGIDGYTF
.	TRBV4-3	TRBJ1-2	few	TGCGCCAGCAGCCAAGATTTGTCGGACACTTTCTACACCTTC	CASSQDLSDTFYTF
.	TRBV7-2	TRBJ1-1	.	TGTGCCAGCAGCTTCGGGTCCCTGAACACTGAAGCTTTCTTT	CASSFGSLNTEAFF
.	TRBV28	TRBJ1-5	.	TGTGCCAGCTCAATGGGCGGTAGCAATCAGCCCCAGCATTTT	CASSMGGSNQPQHF
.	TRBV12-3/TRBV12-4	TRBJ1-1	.	TGTGCCAGCAGTTTAGCGTCTGAGGTAGAAGCTTTCTTT	CASSLASEVEAFF
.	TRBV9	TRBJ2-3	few	TGTGCCAGCAGCGTAGGCCGGGGCCTTAGCACAGATACGCAGTATTTT	CASSVGRGLSTDTQYF
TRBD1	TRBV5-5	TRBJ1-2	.	TGTGCCAGCAGCAGAGGGACAGGCGATCCGAACTATGGCTACACCTTC	CASSRGTGDPNYGYTF